These 23 T cell receptor beta chains share one sample of origin, sequenced in a study of blood T cell repertoires in COVID-19. TCRdb's copy holds only in-frame clones and misses some; the assay was immunoSEQ multiplex PCR. The table shows about 81,000 clones, with around 80% occurring only once. Sample: peripheral blood. These receptors all stem from a human donor in a cohort sampled during active COVID-19.

This clone has just one count. J is TRBJ2-3 and V is TRBV12-3 or TRBV12-4; possible D gene TRBD1, 5 bases. This CDR3 has 13 amino acids. The ends were cut back, 7 bases at V and 3 bases at J, with 11 bases in the middle. CDR3 sequence reads: CASTSGFTDTQYF. DNA of the CDR3: TGTGCCAGCACCTCAGGGTTTACAGATACGCAGTATTTT.

The chain uses TRBV18 and TRBJ2-7, with 9 bases identical to TRBD1. The CDR3 sequence is 13 residues long. V shed 1 base, J shed 5 bases, and the junction held 0 bases outside the gene matches. Germline V CDR1 and CDR2: KGHSH, LQKENI. The CDR3 reads CASSPRTGDEQYF. In DNA, the CDR3 is TGTGCCAGCTCACCACGGACAGGGGACGAGCAGTACTTC.

The V gene is TRBV20-1, the J gene TRBJ1-2; D not resolved. There are 10 residues in the CDR3. Trimming removed 3 bases at V and 9 bases at J, with 8 bases between. Looked up from germline, CDR1 is DFQATT and CDR2 is SNEGSKA (reference sequence). CDR3 sequence reads: CSASPPRYTF. The CDR3 DNA reads as TGCAGTGCTAGCCCTCCTCGCTACACCTTC.

This chain joins TRBV5-4 and TRBJ1-2, with D possibly being TRBD1 (5 bases). The CDR3 runs to 15 residues. Germline lookup yields CDR1 SGHNT and CDR2 YYREEE (reference sequence). Trimming took 0 bases from V and 1 from J, leaving 10 bases between them. CDR3 amino acids: CASSLEAGLNYGYTF. The CDR3 coding sequence is TGTGCCAGCAGCTTGGAAGCAGGGCTTAACTATGGCTACACCTTC.

This clone was picked up a small number of times. In the same sample, other DNA sequences code for this CDR3. The chain uses TRBV18 and TRBJ1-2; TRBD1 matches at 7 bases. The V segment lost 3 bases and the J segment 2 bases; nucleotides outside the gene matches: 0. From germline, CDR1 is KGHSH and CDR2 LQKENI. CDR3 length: 13 amino acids. The chain's CDR3 is CASSPDRNYGYTF. The CDR3 DNA reads TGTGCCAGCTCACCGGACAGGAACTATGGCTACACCTTC.

Written as DNA, the CDR3 is TGTGCCAGCAGCTTATCGGGGGGGCATGATGGCTACACCTTC. This gives the protein CASSLSGGHDGYTF. The rearrangement links TRBV7-3 to TRBJ1-2, with D maybe TRBD1 (6 bases). Germline CDR1 SGHTA, CDR2 FQGTGA. Trimming took off 2 bases at V and 6 bases at J, with 13 bases between the two ends. CDR3 length: 14 amino acids.

The chain employs TRBV6-1 and TRBJ1-6, with D uncertain. Looked up from germline, CDR1 is MNHNS and CDR2 is SASEGT. The CDR3 sequence is 13 residues long. V was pared by 1 base and J by 12 bases, with 10 bases between. The CDR3 region has the DNA TGTGCCAGCAGTGAAGTCTGGCAAGAACCCCTCCACTTT. It is translated as CASSEVWQEPLHF.

The chain employs TRBV30 and TRBJ2-2, with D maybe TRBD2 (5 bases). The germline V and J ends were trimmed by 4 bases and 5 bases, with 11 bases remaining between them. Germline V gene lookup returns CDR1 GTSNPN and CDR2 SVGIG (reference sequence). The CDR3 totals 13 residues. For the CDR3, the DNA is TGTGCCTGGAAGGGAGCGAGGACCGGGGAGCTGTTTTTT. This sequence encodes CAWKGARTGELFF.

The V and J genes are TRBV5-6 and TRBJ1-1; D remains ambiguous. V shed 0 bases and J shed 4 bases, with 7 bases lying between them. Germline V gene lookup returns CDR1 SGHDT and CDR2 YYEEEE. The length of the CDR3 is 13 residues. This CDR3 is CASSLVSGTEAFF. The CDR3 DNA is TGTGCCAGCAGCTTGGTCTCGGGCACTGAAGCTTTCTTT.

The table lists this clone with a few counts. V and J are TRBV5-6 and TRBJ1-1; D may be TRBD1 (5 bases). The germline CDR1 and CDR2 sequences are SGHDT and YYEEEE. V lost 1 base to trimming and J lost 11 bases, with 9 bases between them. The CDR3 consists of 11 residues. The CDR3 sequence is CASSLTGMAFF. The CDR3 bases are TGTGCCAGCAGCTTGACAGGCATGGCTTTCTTT.

The V gene is TRBV6-1, the J gene TRBJ2-7; a weak D match, TRBD1 (6 bases). V was pared by 0 bases and J by 2 bases, with 11 bases between. Germline loops: CDR1 MNHNS, CDR2 SASEGT. This CDR3 contains 15 residues. CDR3 coding DNA: TGTGCCAGCAGTGAAGCGGTACAGGGTCCCTACGAGCAGTACTTC. Protein product: CASSEAVQGPYEQYF.

This clone has only a few counts. This rearrangement joins TRBV7-8 to TRBJ1-1; 10 nucleotides agree with TRBD1. This CDR3 has 16 residues. CDR1 SGHVS and CDR2 FQNEAQ come from the germline V gene. The J segment lost 1 base and the V segment lost 5 bases, leaving 7 bases of the junction unmatched. DNA for the CDR3: TGTGCCAGCAGCGACCGACAGGGGGCCGCGAACACTGAAGCTTTCTTT. It translates to CASSDRQGAANTEAFF.

V is TRBV19 and J is TRBJ1-2; 7 nucleotides agree with TRBD1. J was trimmed by 7 bases and V by 4 bases; bases with no gene match: 6. CDR1 is LNHDA, CDR2 SQIVND, per germline (reference sequence). The CDR3 consists of 13 residues. The CDR3 here is CASSNQPGGGYTF. In DNA form, the CDR3 reads TGTGCCAGTAGTAACCAGCCAGGGGGTGGCTACACCTTC. Looking up the rest from reference TRBV19 and TRBJ1-2 gives the full variable domain: DGGITQSPKYLFRKEGQNVTLSCEQNLNHDAMYWYRQDPGQGLRLIYYSQIVNDFQKGDIAEGYSVSREKKESFPLTVTSAQKNPTAFYLCASSNQPGGGYTFGSGTRLTVV.

Concerning this clone itself: This CDR3 is also generated by other DNA sequences in the sample. J is TRBJ2-7 and V is TRBV29-1; TRBD2 is a possible D gene (7 bases). The germline V gene has CDR1 SQVTM and CDR2 ANQGSEA. The germline V and J ends were trimmed by 7 bases and 0 bases, with 19 bases remaining between them. This CDR3 comprises 15 residues. The CDR3 DNA reads as TGCAGCGCCGCCCTGTCTCGGGGGGCCTCCTACGAGCAGTACTTC. Translating it yields CSAALSRGASYEQYF.

The chain combines TRBV11-2 with TRBJ1-2; D perhaps matches TRBD1 (6 bases). Deletions cut 1 base from V and 7 bases from J, with 25 bases between. This CDR3 is built from 18 residues. Germline CDR1 reads SGHAT; CDR2 reads FQNNGV. CDR3 protein: CASSLGLGATSWAGGYTF. In DNA form, the CDR3 reads TGTGCCAGCAGCTTAGGGTTGGGGGCGACCTCGTGGGCCGGTGGCTACACCTTC.

In this sample, this clone turned up once. The CDR3 reads CASSLESAREKLFF. CDR3 DNA sequence: TGCGCCAGCAGCTTGGAATCTGCGCGGGAAAAACTGTTTTTT. This chain uses TRBV5-1 with TRBJ1-4; no reliable D call. Germline V gene data show CDR1 as SGHRS and CDR2 as YFSETQ. V gave up 0 bases and J gave up 8 bases, with 11 bases separating them. CDR3 length: 14 amino acids.

CDR3 sequence reads: CASSLTGENYGYTF. CDR3 DNA sequence: TGTGCCAGCAGCTTGACAGGGGAGAACTATGGCTACACCTTC. The chain joins TRBV7-9 to TRBJ1-2; TRBD1 matches 8 bases. Looked up from germline, CDR1 is SEHNR and CDR2 is FQNEAQ (reference sequence). The CDR3 runs to 14 residues. The V gene end was trimmed by 3 bases and the J gene end by 2 bases; junction bases not matched to a gene: 2.

This clone was counted ten times or more. This sequence joins TRBV5-8 and TRBJ1-6; 7 nucleotides line up with TRBD1. J gave up 7 bases and V 6 bases, and 7 bases lay outside the gene matches. This CDR3 comprises 14 residues. Germline lookup yields CDR1 SGHTS and CDR2 YDEGEE. The DNA for the CDR3 is TGTGCCAGCATACGACAGGGAAGCAATTCACCCCTCCACTTT. It translates to CASIRQGSNSPLHF.

The chain combines TRBV3-1 (or the pseudogene TRBV3-2) with TRBJ2-7; 7 positions match TRBD2. The CDR3 has 17 amino acids. The germline gives CDR1 LGHDT, CDR2 YNNKEL (reference sequence). V trimming: 4 bases; J trimming: 0 bases; junction bases outside the gene matches: 12. The CDR3 coding sequence is TGTGCCAGCAGCCGTGCCCAGGTGGCGGGGGACTCCTACGAGCAGTACTTC. Its protein product is CASSRAQVAGDSYEQYF.

This clone was detected only once. V usage is TRBV6-5 and J usage is TRBJ1-2, with D possibly TRBD1 on 6 matching bases. V gave up 6 bases and J gave up 2 bases, with 16 bases separating them. The length of the CDR3 is 15 residues. Germline loops: CDR1 MNHEY, CDR2 SVGAGI. The CDR3 coding sequence is TGTGCCAGCAGCACCCCAGGGGTGGGAAACTATGGCTACACCTTC. Its translation is CASSTPGVGNYGYTF.

The rearrangement links TRBV5-1 to TRBJ1-4, with 8 bases lining up with TRBD1. J lost 7 bases, V lost 4 bases, and 6 bases had no gene match. The CDR3 has 14 amino acids. Germline lookup yields CDR1 SGHRS and CDR2 YFSETQ. DNA of the CDR3: TGCGCCAGCAGCCTGGGACAGGCGGGTGAAAAACTGTTTTTT. Its translation is CASSLGQAGEKLFF. The entire variable domain, with the rest obtained from reference TRBV5-1 and TRBJ1-4, is as follows: KAGVTQTPRYLIKTRGQQVTLSCSPISGHRSVSWYQQTPGQGLQFLFEYFSETQRNKGNFPGRFSGRQFSNSRSEMNVSTLELGDSALYLCASSLGQAGEKLFFGSGTQLSVL.

The chain is built from TRBV5-1 and TRBJ2-7; the match to TRBD1 covers 8 bases. The V gene end was trimmed by 0 bases and the J gene end by 0 bases; junction bases not matched to a gene: 2. Germline values: CDR1 SGHRS, CDR2 YFSETQ. The CDR3 is 15 residues long. CDR3 region: CASSLGGTGSYEQYF. The CDR3 DNA sequence: TGCGCCAGCAGCTTGGGAGGGACAGGCTCCTACGAGCAGTACTTC.

The J gene is TRBJ1-3, the V gene TRBV14; tentatively, D is TRBD1 (6 bases). Per the germline V gene, CDR1 is SGHDN and CDR2 is FVKESK. The CDR3 spans 15 residues. Deletions cut 3 bases from V and 3 bases from J, with 12 bases between. DNA for the CDR3: TGTGCCAGCAGCCACCAGGGGTTCTTTGGAAACACCATATATTTT. Residues: CASSHQGFFGNTIYF.